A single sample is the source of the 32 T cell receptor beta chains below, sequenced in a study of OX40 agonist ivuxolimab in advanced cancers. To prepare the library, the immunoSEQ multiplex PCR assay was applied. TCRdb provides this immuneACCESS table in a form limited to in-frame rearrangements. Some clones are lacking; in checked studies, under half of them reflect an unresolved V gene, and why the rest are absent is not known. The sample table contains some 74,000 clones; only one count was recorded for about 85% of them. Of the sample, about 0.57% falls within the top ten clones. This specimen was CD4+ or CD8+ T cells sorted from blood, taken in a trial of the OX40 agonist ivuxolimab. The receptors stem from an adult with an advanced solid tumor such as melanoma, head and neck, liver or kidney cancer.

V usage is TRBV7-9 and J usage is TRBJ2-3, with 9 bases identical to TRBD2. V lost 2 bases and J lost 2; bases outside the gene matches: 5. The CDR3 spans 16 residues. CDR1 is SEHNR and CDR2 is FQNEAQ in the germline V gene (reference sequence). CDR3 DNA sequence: TGTGCCAGCAGCTTATTGGTAGCGGGAGTCACAGATACGCAGTATTTT. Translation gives CASSLLVAGVTDTQYF.

This CDR3 reads CASSVDRSSYNSPLHF. The DNA for the CDR3 is TGTGCCAGCTCAGTCGACAGGAGCTCCTATAATTCACCCCTCCACTTT. The chain couples TRBV18 to TRBJ1-6; a weak D match, TRBD1 (6 bases). In germline, CDR1 is KGHSH, CDR2 LQKENI. The CDR3 contains 16 residues. The V and J ends lost 5 bases and 0 bases respectively, with 11 bases between them. Based on the CDR3 plus reference TRBV18 and TRBJ1-6, the full variable domain is NAGVMQNPRHLVRRRGQEARLRCSPMKGHSHVYWYRQLPEEGLKFMVYLQKENIIDESGMPKERFSAEFPKEGPSILRIQQVVRGDSAAYFCASSVDRSSYNSPLHFGNGTRLTVT.

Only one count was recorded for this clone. CDR3 residues: CASSPDPSRGGYNEQFF. CDR3 DNA: TGTGCCAGCAGCCCCGACCCCTCTAGGGGGGGCTACAATGAGCAGTTCTTC. The chain employs TRBV11-2 and TRBJ2-1; tentative D call: TRBD2 (7 bases). The CDR3 consists of 17 residues. V lost 5 bases, J lost 3 bases, and 20 bases lay in between. The germline V gene has CDR1 SGHAT and CDR2 FQNNGV.

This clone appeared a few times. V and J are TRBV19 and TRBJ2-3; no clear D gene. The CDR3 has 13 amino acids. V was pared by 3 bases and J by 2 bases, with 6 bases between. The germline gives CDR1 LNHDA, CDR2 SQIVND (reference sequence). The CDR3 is CASSISHTDTQYF. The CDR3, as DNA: TGTGCCAGTAGTATTTCCCACACAGATACGCAGTATTTT.

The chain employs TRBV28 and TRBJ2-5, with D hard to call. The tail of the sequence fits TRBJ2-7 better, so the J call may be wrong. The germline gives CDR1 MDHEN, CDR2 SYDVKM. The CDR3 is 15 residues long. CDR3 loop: CASRSWGADAYEQYF. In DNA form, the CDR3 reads TGTGCCAGCAGGTCGTGGGGTGCCGACGCCTACGAGCAGTACTTC.

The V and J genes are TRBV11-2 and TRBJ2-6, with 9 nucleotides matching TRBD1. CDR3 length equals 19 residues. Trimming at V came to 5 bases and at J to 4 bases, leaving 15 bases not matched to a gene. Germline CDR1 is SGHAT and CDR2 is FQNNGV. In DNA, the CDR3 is TGTGCCAGCAGCGCAACTTCCGGGACAGGGTTCTCAGGGGCCAACGTCCTGACTTTC. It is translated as CASSATSGTGFSGANVLTF.

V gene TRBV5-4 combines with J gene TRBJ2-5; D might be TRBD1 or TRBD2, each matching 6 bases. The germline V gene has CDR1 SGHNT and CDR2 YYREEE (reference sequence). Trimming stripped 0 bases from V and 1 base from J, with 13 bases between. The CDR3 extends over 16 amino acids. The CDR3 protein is CASSLGLGGFQETQYF. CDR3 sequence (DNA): TGTGCCAGCAGCTTGGGTCTAGGGGGGTTCCAAGAGACCCAGTACTTC.

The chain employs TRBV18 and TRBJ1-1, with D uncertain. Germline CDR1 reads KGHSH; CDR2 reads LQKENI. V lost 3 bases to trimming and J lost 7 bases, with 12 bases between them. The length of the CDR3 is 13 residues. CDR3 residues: CASSPLEQLEAFF. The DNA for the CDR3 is TGTGCCAGCTCACCTTTGGAACAGCTTGAAGCTTTCTTT.

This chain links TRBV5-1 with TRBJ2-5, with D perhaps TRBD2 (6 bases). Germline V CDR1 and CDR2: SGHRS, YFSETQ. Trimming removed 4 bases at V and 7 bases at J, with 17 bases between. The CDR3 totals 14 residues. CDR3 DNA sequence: TGCGCCAGCAGCACGGGGGTAGGGAAAGGGACCCAGTACTTC. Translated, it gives CASSTGVGKGTQYF.

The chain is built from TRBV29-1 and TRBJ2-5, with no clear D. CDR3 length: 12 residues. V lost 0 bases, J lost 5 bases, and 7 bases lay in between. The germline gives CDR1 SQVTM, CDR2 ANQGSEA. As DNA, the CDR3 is TGCAGCGTTGAAGACAGGTGGGAGACCCAGTACTTC. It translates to CSVEDRWETQYF.

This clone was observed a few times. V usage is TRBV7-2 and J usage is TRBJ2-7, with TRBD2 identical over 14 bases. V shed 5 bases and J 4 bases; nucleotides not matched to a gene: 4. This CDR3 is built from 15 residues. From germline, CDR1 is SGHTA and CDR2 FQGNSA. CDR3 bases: TGTGCCAGCAGCCCCGGACTAGCGGGGGGATACGAGCAGTACTTC. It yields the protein CASSPGLAGGYEQYF.

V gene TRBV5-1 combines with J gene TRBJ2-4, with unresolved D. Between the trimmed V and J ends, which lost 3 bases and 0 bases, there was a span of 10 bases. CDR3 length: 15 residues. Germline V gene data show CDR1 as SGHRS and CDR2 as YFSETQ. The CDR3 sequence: CASSSSAQAKNIQYF. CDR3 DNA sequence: TGCGCCAGCAGCTCATCAGCCCAAGCCAAAAACATTCAGTACTTC.

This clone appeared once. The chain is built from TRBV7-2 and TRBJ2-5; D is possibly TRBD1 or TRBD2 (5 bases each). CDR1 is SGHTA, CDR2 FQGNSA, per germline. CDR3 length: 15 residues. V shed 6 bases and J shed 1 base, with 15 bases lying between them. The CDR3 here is CASRGQAAPQETQYF. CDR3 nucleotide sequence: TGTGCCAGCAGGGGGCAAGCGGCACCCCAAGAGACCCAGTACTTC.

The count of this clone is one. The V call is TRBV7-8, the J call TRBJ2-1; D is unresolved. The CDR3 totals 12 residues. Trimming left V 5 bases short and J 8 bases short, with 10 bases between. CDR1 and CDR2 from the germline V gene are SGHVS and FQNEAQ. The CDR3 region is CASSPTSDEQFF. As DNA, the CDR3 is TGTGCCAGCAGCCCTACCAGCGATGAGCAGTTCTTC.

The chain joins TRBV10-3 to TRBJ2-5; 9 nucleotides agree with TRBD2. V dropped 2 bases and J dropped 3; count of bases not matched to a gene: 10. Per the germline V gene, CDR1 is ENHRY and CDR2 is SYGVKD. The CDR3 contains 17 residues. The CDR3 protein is CAISEPLAGGLEETQYF. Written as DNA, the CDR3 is TGTGCCATCAGTGAGCCCCTTGCGGGAGGGCTTGAAGAGACCCAGTACTTC.

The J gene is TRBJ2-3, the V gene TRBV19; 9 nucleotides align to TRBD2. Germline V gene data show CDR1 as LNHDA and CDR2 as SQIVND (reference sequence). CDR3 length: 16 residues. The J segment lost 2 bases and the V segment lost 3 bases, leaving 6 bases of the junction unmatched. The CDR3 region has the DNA TGTGCCAGTAGTATCTCGAGCGGGAGGTTCACAGATACGCAGTATTTT. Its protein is CASSISSGRFTDTQYF.

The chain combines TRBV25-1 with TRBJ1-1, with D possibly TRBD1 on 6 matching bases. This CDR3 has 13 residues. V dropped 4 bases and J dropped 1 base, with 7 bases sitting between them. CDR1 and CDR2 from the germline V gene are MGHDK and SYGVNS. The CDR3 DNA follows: TGTGCCAGCAGTGGGACAGAGAACACTGAAGCTTTCTTT. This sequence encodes CASSGTENTEAFF.

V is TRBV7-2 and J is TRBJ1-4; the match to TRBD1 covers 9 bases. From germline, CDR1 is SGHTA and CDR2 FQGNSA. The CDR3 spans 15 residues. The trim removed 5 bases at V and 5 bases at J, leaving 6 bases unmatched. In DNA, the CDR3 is TGTGCCAGCAGCAGAAGACAGGGGGGAAATGAAAAACTGTTTTTT. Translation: CASSRRQGGNEKLFF.

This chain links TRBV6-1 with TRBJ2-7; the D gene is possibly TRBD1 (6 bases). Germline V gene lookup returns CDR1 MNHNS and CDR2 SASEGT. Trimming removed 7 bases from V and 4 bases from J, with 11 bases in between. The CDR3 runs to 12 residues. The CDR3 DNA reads TGTGCCAGCAAGGCAGGGGTGTACGAGCAGTACTTC. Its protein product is CASKAGVYEQYF.

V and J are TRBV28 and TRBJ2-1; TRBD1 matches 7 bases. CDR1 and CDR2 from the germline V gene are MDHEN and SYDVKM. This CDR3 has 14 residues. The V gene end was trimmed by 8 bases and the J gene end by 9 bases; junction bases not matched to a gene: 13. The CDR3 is CASFPRTGWSEQFF. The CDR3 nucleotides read TGTGCCAGCTTCCCCCGGACAGGATGGAGTGAGCAGTTCTTC.

The CDR3 DNA reads as TGTGCCAGCAGCCAAGATCCGTCAAGGGGATGGGAGCAGTACTTC. Protein: CASSQDPSRGWEQYF. The chain couples TRBV4-2 to TRBJ2-7; D perhaps matches TRBD1 (5 bases). Germline V gene lookup returns CDR1 LGHNA and CDR2 YNFKEQ. The germline V and J ends were trimmed by 0 bases and 7 bases, with 16 bases remaining between them. This CDR3 spans 15 amino acids.

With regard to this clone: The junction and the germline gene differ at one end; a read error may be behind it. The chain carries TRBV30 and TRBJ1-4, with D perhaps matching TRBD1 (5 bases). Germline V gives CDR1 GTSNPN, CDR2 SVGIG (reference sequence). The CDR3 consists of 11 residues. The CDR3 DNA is TGTGCCTGGAGTGTCGGGGGGACGGTGAGTTTT. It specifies CAWSVGGTVSF.

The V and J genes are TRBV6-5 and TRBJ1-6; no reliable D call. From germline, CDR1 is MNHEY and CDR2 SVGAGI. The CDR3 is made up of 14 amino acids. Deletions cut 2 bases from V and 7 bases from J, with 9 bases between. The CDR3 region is CASSYQRLNSPLHF. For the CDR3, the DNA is TGTGCCAGCAGTTACCAGAGGCTGAATTCACCCCTCCACTTT.

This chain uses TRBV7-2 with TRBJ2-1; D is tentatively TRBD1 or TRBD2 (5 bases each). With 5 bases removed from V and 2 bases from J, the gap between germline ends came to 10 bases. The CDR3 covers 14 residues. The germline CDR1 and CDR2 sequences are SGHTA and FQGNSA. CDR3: CASSPGLAYNEQFF. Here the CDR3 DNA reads TGTGCCAGCAGCCCGGGGCTAGCCTACAATGAGCAGTTCTTC.

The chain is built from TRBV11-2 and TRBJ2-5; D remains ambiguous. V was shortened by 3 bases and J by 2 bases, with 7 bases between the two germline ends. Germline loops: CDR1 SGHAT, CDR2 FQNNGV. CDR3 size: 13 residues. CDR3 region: CASSLSIQETQYF. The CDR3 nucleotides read TGTGCCAGCAGCTTGTCCATACAAGAGACCCAGTACTTC.

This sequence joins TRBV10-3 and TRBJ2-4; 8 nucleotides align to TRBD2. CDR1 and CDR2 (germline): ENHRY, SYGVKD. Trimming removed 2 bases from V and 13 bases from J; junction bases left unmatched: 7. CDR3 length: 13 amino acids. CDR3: CAISEDLLAAQYF. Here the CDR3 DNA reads TGTGCCATCAGTGAGGACCTACTAGCGGCCCAGTACTTC.

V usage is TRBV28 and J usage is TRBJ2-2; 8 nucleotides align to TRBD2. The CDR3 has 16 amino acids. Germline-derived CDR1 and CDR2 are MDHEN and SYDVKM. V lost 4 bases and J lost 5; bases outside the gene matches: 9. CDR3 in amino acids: CASSSGAGGRTGELFF. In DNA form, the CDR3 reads TGTGCCAGCAGTTCCGGGGCGGGGGGCCGGACCGGGGAGCTGTTTTTT.

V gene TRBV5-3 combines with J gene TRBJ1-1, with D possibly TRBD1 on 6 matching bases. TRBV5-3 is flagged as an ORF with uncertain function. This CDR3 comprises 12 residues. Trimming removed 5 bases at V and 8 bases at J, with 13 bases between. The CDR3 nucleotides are TGTGCCAGAAGACCCGAAGGGGGAGAAGCTTTCTTT. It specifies CARRPEGGEAFF.

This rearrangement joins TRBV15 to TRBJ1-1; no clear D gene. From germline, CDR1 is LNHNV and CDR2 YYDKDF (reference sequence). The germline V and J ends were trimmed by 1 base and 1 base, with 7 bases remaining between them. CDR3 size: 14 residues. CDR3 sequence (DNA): TGTGCCACCAGCAGAGCGACCGCGAACACTGAAGCTTTCTTT. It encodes CATSRATANTEAFF.

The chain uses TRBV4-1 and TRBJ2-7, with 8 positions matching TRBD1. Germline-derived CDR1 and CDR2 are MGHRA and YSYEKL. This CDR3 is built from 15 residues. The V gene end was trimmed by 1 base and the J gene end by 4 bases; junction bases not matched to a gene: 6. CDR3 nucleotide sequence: TGCGCCAGCAGCCAAGGACAGGGGAGGTTATACGAGCAGTACTTC. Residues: CASSQGQGRLYEQYF.

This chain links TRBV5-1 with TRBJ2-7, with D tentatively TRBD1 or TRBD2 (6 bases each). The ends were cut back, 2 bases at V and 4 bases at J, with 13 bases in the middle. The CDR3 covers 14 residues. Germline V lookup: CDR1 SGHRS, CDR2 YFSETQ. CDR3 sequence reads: CASSFEGGPYEQYF. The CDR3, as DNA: TGCGCCAGCAGCTTTGAGGGGGGTCCGTACGAGCAGTACTTC.

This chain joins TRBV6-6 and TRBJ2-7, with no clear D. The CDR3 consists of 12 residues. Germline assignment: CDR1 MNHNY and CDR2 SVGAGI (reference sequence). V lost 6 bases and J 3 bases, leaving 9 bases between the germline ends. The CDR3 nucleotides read TGTGCCAGCAGACCCGACGACTACGAGCAGTACTTC. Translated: CASRPDDYEQYF.